These T cell receptor beta chains were read from a single sample in a study of blood T cell repertoires in COVID-19. The data were produced by immunoSEQ multiplex PCR, yet TCRdb's version contains in-frame clones alone and is incomplete. The top ten clones hold 15% to 17% of a sample with 30,000 to 50,000 clones, roughly nine tenths of them seen once. Sequencing used peripheral blood. The source is a woman in her 30s in a cohort sampled during active COVID-19. Each CDR3 is given with its conserved first and last residue. The D gene is left open where the match is weak.

v_gene	j_gene	d_gene	CDR3aa
TRBV18	TRBJ1-3	NA	CASSPEDRSSGNTIYF
TRBV24-1	TRBJ2-2	TRBD2	CATSGSGSDTGELFF
TRBV7-9	TRBJ2-7	TRBD1	CASSGGQGVYYEQYF
TRBV6-1	TRBJ2-7	NA	CASSENWGLEQYF
TRBV24-1	TRBJ1-2	TRBD1	CATSGGQGFSGYTF
TRBV5-1	TRBJ1-1	NA	CASSSKMDSPEAFF
TRBV7-3	TRBJ1-2	NA	CASSPDPQGDYGYTF
TRBV28	TRBJ2-1	NA	CASSLSGGLAWDNEQFF
TRBV7-9	TRBJ2-5	TRBD2	CASSLVTSGKETQYF
TRBV6-5	TRBJ1-1	TRBD1	CASSNAGGTEAFF
TRBV20-1	TRBJ2-7	NA	CSASLGSEGWGQYF
TRBV5-1	TRBJ1-2	TRBD1	CASSWDRANYGYTF
TRBV18	TRBJ2-1	TRBD2	CASSPSSGRLNEQFF
TRBV7-9	TRBJ2-3	NA	CASSLRDNTDTQYF
TRBV12-3/TRBV12-4	TRBJ2-3	NA	CASSLSGIDTQYF
TRBV3-1/TRBV3-2	TRBJ2-1	TRBD1	CASSQDERGQDRGVTSYNEQFF
TRBV6-7	TRBJ2-3	NA	CASSYSSGYTDTQYF
TRBV10-3	TRBJ2-7	TRBD1	CAIRGDRYYEQYF
TRBV5-6	TRBJ2-7	TRBD1	CASTPGQGYEQYF
TRBV5-6	TRBJ2-1	NA	CASSQSEVEQFF
TRBV27	TRBJ2-3	TRBD2	CASSLSVAGVRADTQYF
TRBV28	TRBJ2-7	TRBD2	CASSLGTSGRAEQYF
TRBV29-1	TRBJ1-2	NA	CSVGTTNYGYTF
TRBV2	TRBJ2-1	TRBD2	CASSAWAGADNEQFF
TRBV11-2	TRBJ1-6	NA	CASSLGSVRFGSPLHF
TRBV24-1	TRBJ2-1	TRBD2	CATSGSGTNNEQFF
TRBV7-2	TRBJ1-2	NA	CASSLAGLKGYTF
TRBV19	TRBJ2-2	NA	CASSMLWPGSLGGELFF